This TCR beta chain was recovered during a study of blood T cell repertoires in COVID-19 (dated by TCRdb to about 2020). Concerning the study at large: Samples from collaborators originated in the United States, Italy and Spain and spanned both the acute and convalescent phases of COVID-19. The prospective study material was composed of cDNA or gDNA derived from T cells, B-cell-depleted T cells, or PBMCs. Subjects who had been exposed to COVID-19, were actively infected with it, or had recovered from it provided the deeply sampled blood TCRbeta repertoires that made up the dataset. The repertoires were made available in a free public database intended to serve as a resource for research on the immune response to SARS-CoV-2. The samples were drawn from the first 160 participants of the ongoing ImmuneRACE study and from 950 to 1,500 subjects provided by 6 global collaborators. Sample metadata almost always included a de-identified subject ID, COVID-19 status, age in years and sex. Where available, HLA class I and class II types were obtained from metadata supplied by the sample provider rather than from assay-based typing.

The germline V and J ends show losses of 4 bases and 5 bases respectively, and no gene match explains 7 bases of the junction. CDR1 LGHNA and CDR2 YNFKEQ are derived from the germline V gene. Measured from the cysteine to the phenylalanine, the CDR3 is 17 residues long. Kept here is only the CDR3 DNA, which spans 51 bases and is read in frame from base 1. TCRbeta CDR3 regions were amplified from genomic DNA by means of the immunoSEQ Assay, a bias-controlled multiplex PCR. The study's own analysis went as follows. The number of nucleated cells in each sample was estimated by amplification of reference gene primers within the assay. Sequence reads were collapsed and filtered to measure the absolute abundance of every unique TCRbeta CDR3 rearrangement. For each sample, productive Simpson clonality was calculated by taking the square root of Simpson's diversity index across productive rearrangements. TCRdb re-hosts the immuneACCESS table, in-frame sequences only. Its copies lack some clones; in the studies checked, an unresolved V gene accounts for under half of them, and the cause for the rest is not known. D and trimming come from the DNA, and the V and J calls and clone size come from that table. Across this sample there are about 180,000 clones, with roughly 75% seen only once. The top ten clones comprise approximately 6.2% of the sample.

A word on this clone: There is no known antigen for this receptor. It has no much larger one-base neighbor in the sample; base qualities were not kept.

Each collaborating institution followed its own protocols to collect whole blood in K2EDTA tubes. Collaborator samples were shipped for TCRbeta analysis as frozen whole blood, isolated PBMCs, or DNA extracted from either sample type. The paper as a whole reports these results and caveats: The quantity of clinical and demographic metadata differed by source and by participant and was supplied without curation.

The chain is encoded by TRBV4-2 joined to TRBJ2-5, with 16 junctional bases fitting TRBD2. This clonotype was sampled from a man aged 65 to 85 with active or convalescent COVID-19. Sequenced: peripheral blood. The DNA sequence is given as TGTGCCAGCAGCCCCGGGACTAGCGGGGGGGCCAGTGAGACCCAGTACTTC. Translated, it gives CASSPGTSGGASETQYF.